The rows below give T cell receptor beta chains drawn from one sample of a study of CD8 T cells in ankylosing spondylitis. TCRdb reprocessed the 5' RACE reads with MiXCR, giving one entry per CDR3 protein. The table lists some 290,000 distinct CDR3 sequences, around 19% of them singletons. Source material: blood, either unsorted or a sorted T cell fraction (not recorded which). The receptors were gathered from a male donor with ankylosing spondylitis or in good health (not recorded which). CDR3s include the opening cysteine and the closing phenylalanine or tryptophan. The D gene is left open where the match is weak. Not all rows give a size; the values are once, few, many and, for expanded clones, a class.

D,J,size,V,DNA,CDR3
TRBD1,TRBJ1-2,.,TRBV5-5,TGTGCCAGCAGCTTGGGGGACAGGGGCTTCTCTGGCTACACCTTC,CASSLGDRGFSGYTF
.,TRBJ2-2,.,TRBV6-1,TGTGCCAGCAGCCTCGGGGCGCTAACGAACACCGGGGAGCTGTTTTTT,CASSLGALTNTGELFF
.,TRBJ2-1,.,TRBV7-8,TGTGCCAGCAGCCGGGACCGGGATCGGGAGCAGTTCTTC,CASSRDRDREQFF
.,TRBJ1-2,many,TRBV11-2,TGTGCCAGCAGCCCACAGGGTTACGGCTATGGCTACACCTTC,CASSPQGYGYGYTF
.,TRBJ2-1,few,TRBV9,TGTGCCAGCAGCCTGACTCTGAGCTCCTACAATGAGCAGTTCTTC,CASSLTLSSYNEQFF
TRBD2,TRBJ2-1,once,TRBV5-1,TGCGCCTCTTGTAGCGGGCCCAGCTCCTACAATGAGCAGTTCTTC,CASCSGPSSYNEQFF
TRBD2,TRBJ2-1,few,TRBV28,TGTGCCAGCAGTTTCCGTACTAGCGGGAGGGTTGAGCAGTTCTTC,CASSFRTSGRVEQFF
TRBD1,TRBJ1-2,many,TRBV5-1,TGCGCCAGCAGCGGGGTGACAGGGCTCCTTAACTATGGCTACACCTTC,CASSGVTGLLNYGYTF
TRBD2,TRBJ2-1,few,TRBV5-1,TGCGCCAGCAGCTTGGAAGCGGGAGGCCACTACAATGAGCAGTTCTTC,CASSLEAGGHYNEQFF
.,TRBJ1-2,.,TRBV6-5,TGTGCCAGCAGTATACGACAGGTTTTCCACTATGGCTACACCTTC,CASSIRQVFHYGYTF
TRBD2,TRBJ2-5,many,TRBV6-1,TGTGCCAGTTTGGATACAAAGCGGGGGTGGAGAGAGACCCAGTACTTC,CASLDTKRGWRETQYF
TRBD2,TRBJ2-2,.,TRBV9,TGTGCCAGCAGCGTACGGGGACTAGCGGACACCGGGGAGCTGTTTTTT,CASSVRGLADTGELFF
TRBD1,TRBJ2-3,few,TRBV5-1,TGCGCCAGCAGCAGACAGGGTGGTGGGGATGATACGCAGTATTTT,CASSRQGGGDDTQYF
.,TRBJ2-2,few,TRBV12-3/TRBV12-4,TGTGCCAGCATCCGTTCCCCGCAGAACACCGGGGAGCTGTTTTTT,CASIRSPQNTGELFF
.,TRBJ2-3,.,TRBV18,TGTGCCAGCTCACCACGGACAGCCACAGATACGCAGTATTTT,CASSPRTATDTQYF
.,TRBJ1-5,few,TRBV20-1,TGCAGTGCTAGAGTCTCTACCTCAAATCAGCCCCAGCATTTT,CSARVSTSNQPQHF
TRBD1,TRBJ2-2,few,TRBV6-5,TGTGCCAGCAGTTACGCAGGACAGGGGTTCACCGGGGAGCTGTTTTTT,CASSYAGQGFTGELFF
.,TRBJ1-1,many,TRBV29-1,TGCAGCGTGTCGTTCCAACAGGGAACTGAAGCTTTCTTT,CSVSFQQGTEAFF
.,TRBJ1-5,many,TRBV5-5,TGTGCCAGCAGAAAGACAGCCTTTAGCAATCAGCCCCAGCATTTT,CASRKTAFSNQPQHF
.,TRBJ1-3,.,TRBV6-1,TGTGCCAGCAGTGAAGTTGCCCTCTCTGGAAACACCATATATTTT,CASSEVALSGNTIYF
.,TRBJ2-1,few,TRBV3-1,TGTGCCAGCAGCCAAGAGAGATTGGGGTCCCACAATGAGCAGTTCTTC,CASSQERLGSHNEQFF
.,TRBJ2-1,.,TRBV27,TGTGCCACCGGTCTCGTTAATGAGCAGTTCTTC,CATGLVNEQFF
TRBD2,TRBJ2-5,many,TRBV28,TGTGCCAGCAGTTTGGCGGGGGGGCTGGGAGAGACCCAGTACTTC,CASSLAGGLGETQYF
.,TRBJ2-5,many,TRBV20-1,TGCAGTGCTAGCCTGGGAGTTGGTTACGAAGAGACCCAGTACTTC,CSASLGVGYEETQYF
.,TRBJ1-3,few,TRBV19,TGTGCCAGTAGTATAAGAGGAACTGGAAACACCATATATTTT,CASSIRGTGNTIYF
.,TRBJ2-5,once,TRBV5-1,TGCGCCAGCAGCTTGACACAGACTAAAGAGACCCAGTGCTTC,CASSLTQTKETQCF
.,TRBJ1-1,.,TRBV11-2,TGTGCCAGCAGCCCTAGCCGGGGTGAAGCTTTCTTT,CASSPSRGEAFF
.,TRBJ1-6,many,TRBV12-3/TRBV12-4,TGTGCCAGCAGTTCACAGGGTTTGAGGAATTCACCCCTCCACTTT,CASSSQGLRNSPLHF
TRBD2,TRBJ2-1,.,TRBV4-2,TGTGCCAGCAGCCAAGAGGGGGGGACCTACAATGAGCAGTTCTTC,CASSQEGGTYNEQFF
TRBD2,TRBJ2-3,.,TRBV4-2,TGTGCCAGCAGCCGTGAAGCGGGAGCGGGGACAGATACGCAGTATTTT,CASSREAGAGTDTQYF
.,TRBJ2-1,.,TRBV10-1,TGCGCCAGCTCGGACGTCGGGGAGCAGTTCTTC,CASSDVGEQFF
.,TRBJ2-3,few,TRBV20-1,TGCAGTGCCCCTTGGGGGTACCTTGATACGCAGTATTTT,CSAPWGYLDTQYF
.,TRBJ2-2,few,TRBV3-1,TGTGCCAGCAGCCAAGGAGACAGAAACACCGGGGAGCTGTTTTTT,CASSQGDRNTGELFF
.,TRBJ2-2,.,TRBV20-1,TGCAGTGCCCGGGGTCGTGGCACCGGGGAGCTGTTTTTT,CSARGRGTGELFF
.,TRBJ2-1,few,TRBV19,TGTGCCAGTAGGTTGGACGGGGGGCTGAGTGAGCAGTTCTTC,CASRLDGGLSEQFF
.,TRBJ2-1,.,TRBV5-1,TGCGCCAGCAGCTTCCCGGGTTTGGGGAATGAGCAGTTCTTC,CASSFPGLGNEQFF
.,TRBJ2-3,few,TRBV5-1,TGCGCCAGCAGCTTGTTCCCGACCGGGTTAGATACGCAGTATTTT,CASSLFPTGLDTQYF